These 28 T cell receptor beta chains share one sample of origin, sequenced in a study of cytomegalovirus exposure and HLA in healthy donors. Use of 60 Vbeta and 13 Jbeta primers characterized the PCR. The protocol was immunoSEQ multiplex PCR, while the TCRdb copy is restricted to in-frame clones and leaves out a portion. The sample has around 240,000 clones; roughly 82% are singletons. What was sequenced was PBMCs. The receptors originated from a woman in her thirties or forties in good health and CMV-seropositive.

The rearrangement uses TRBV19 and TRBJ2-5; 9 positions match TRBD1. Trimming cost V 5 bases and J 5 bases; bases outside gene matches: 9. Germline loops: CDR1 LNHDA, CDR2 SQIVND (reference sequence). This CDR3 comprises 15 residues. CDR3 DNA sequence: TGTGCCAGTAGTTACACAGGGGGCTTACGGGAGACCCAGTACTTC. It is translated as CASSYTGGLRETQYF.

The rearrangement links TRBV6-5 to TRBJ1-2; unclear D gene. Germline CDR1 and CDR2: MNHEY and SVGAGI. V lost 5 bases and J 5 bases, leaving 9 bases between the germline ends. This CDR3 is built from 12 residues. CDR3 residues: CASSEAEYGYTF. CDR3 nucleotide sequence: TGTGCCAGCAGTGAAGCGGAGTATGGCTACACCTTC.

The V call is TRBV9, the J call TRBJ2-2, with 8 bases identical to TRBD2. J was trimmed by 2 bases and V by 0 bases; bases with no gene match: 9. CDR3 size: 18 residues. CDR1 is SGDLS, CDR2 YYNGEE, per germline. This CDR3 is CASSVEKLAAINTGELFF. Here the CDR3 DNA reads TGTGCCAGCAGCGTAGAGAAACTAGCGGCGATTAACACCGGGGAGCTGTTTTTT.

This clone was counted only a few times. The chain has TRBV7-2 and TRBJ2-7; D is ambiguous. Germline loops: CDR1 SGHTA, CDR2 FQGNSA. This CDR3 contains 11 residues. With 5 bases removed from V and 1 base from J, the gap between germline ends came to 3 bases. The CDR3 DNA is TGTGCCAGCAGCCCGTCCTACGAGCAGTACTTC. This gives the protein CASSPSYEQYF.

The chain employs TRBV5-1 and TRBJ2-5; 8 positions agree with TRBD2. The V and J ends lost 4 bases and 5 bases, in that order; junction bases with no gene match: 7. The germline V gene encodes CDR1 SGHRS and CDR2 YFSETQ. This CDR3 region has 14 residues. The CDR3 here is CASSTGLAQETQYF. The CDR3 nucleotides are TGCGCCAGCAGCACCGGACTAGCCCAGGAGACCCAGTACTTC.

This chain connects TRBV7-6 to TRBJ1-3; D is perhaps TRBD1 (6 bases). The CDR3 loop spans 16 amino acids. Trimming shortened V by 5 bases and J by 0 bases, and 14 bases separated the two germline ends. Germline V gene sequence: CDR1 SGHVS, CDR2 FNYEAQ. CDR3: CASSVGTPISGNTIYF. For the CDR3, the DNA is TGTGCCAGCAGCGTGGGGACACCCATCTCTGGAAACACCATATATTTT. Supplemented by reference TRBV7-6 and TRBJ1-3, the full variable domain reads GAGVSQSPRYKVTKRGQDVALRCDPISGHVSLYWYRQALGQGPEFLTYFNYEAQQDKSGLPNDRFSAERPEGSISTLTIQRTEQRDSAMYRCASSVGTPISGNTIYFGEGSWLTVV.

The genes are TRBV6-6 and TRBJ1-6; 7 positions agree with TRBD1. J lost 3 bases, V lost 6 bases, and 8 bases had no gene match. Germline values: CDR1 MNHNY, CDR2 SVGAGI (reference sequence). The CDR3 is 16 residues long. In DNA, the CDR3 is TGTGCCAGCAGACCCACAGGGGTTAACTATAATTCACCCCTCCACTTT. It specifies CASRPTGVNYNSPLHF.

The V call is TRBV19, the J call TRBJ2-1, with D unresolved. Germline CDR1 is LNHDA and CDR2 is SQIVND (reference sequence). The CDR3 has 13 residues. V lost 6 bases and J 1 base, leaving 7 bases between the germline ends. Here the CDR3 DNA reads TGTGCCAGTAGCCTCTTTTCCTACAATGAGCAGTTCTTC. Protein product: CASSLFSYNEQFF. Filled out from reference TRBV19 and TRBJ2-1, the complete variable domain reads DGGITQSPKYLFRKEGQNVTLSCEQNLNHDAMYWYRQDPGQGLRLIYYSQIVNDFQKGDIAEGYSVSREKKESFPLTVTSAQKNPTAFYLCASSLFSYNEQFFGPGTRLTVL.

A few counts support this clone. V is TRBV9 and J is TRBJ1-1; D remains ambiguous. V gave up 3 bases and J gave up 10 bases, with 16 bases separating them. In germline, CDR1 is SGDLS, CDR2 YYNGEE. This CDR3 spans 13 amino acids. CDR3 DNA sequence: TGTGCCAGCAGCGGCGACCGAGTCGGAGGAGCTTTCTTT. This translates into CASSGDRVGGAFF.

As DNA, the CDR3 is TGTGCCAGCAGCTTAAAGGGAACGGGACTGGTGGTCGCCGAGCAGTACTTC. It translates to CASSLKGTGLVVAEQYF. This chain links TRBV7-9 with TRBJ2-7; possible D gene TRBD2, 6 bases. With 2 bases removed from V and 6 bases from J, the gap between germline ends came to 23 bases. The CDR3 extends over 17 amino acids. Per the germline V gene, CDR1 is SEHNR and CDR2 is FQNEAQ (reference sequence). The full variable domain, in which reference TRBV7-9 and TRBJ2-7 provide the parts outside the CDR3, is DTGVSQNPRHKITKRGQNVTFRCDPISEHNRLYWYRQTLGQGPEFLTYFQNEAQLEKSRLLSDRFSAERPKGSFSTLEIQRTEQGDSAMYLCASSLKGTGLVVAEQYFGPGTRLTVT.

The rearrangement joins TRBV5-1 to TRBJ1-1; no definite D call. The CDR3 has 15 amino acids. CDR1 SGHRS and CDR2 YFSETQ come from the germline V gene. Trimming took 2 bases from V and 2 from J, leaving 13 bases between them. CDR3 nucleotides: TGCGCCAGCAGCTTAGCGTCCATGGATAACACTGAAGCTTTCTTT. It specifies CASSLASMDNTEAFF. The full variable domain, with the rest looked up from reference TRBV5-1 and TRBJ1-1, is KAGVTQTPRYLIKTRGQQVTLSCSPISGHRSVSWYQQTPGQGLQFLFEYFSETQRNKGNFPGRFSGRQFSNSRSEMNVSTLELGDSALYLCASSLASMDNTEAFFGQGTRLTVV.

The chain has TRBV10-3 and TRBJ2-1, with TRBD2 as a possible D gene (5 bases). V was pared by 4 bases and J by 8 bases, with 9 bases between. This CDR3 is built from 12 residues. Per germline, CDR1 ENHRY and CDR2 SYGVKD. The DNA for the CDR3 is TGTGCCATCAGTGGGTTTAGCGATGAGCAGTTCTTC. This gives the protein CAISGFSDEQFF.

The genes are TRBV19 and TRBJ1-2; tentatively, D is TRBD1 (6 bases). This CDR3 region has 15 residues. Germline assignment: CDR1 LNHDA and CDR2 SQIVND (reference sequence). Trimming removed 7 bases at V and 3 bases at J, with 18 bases between. DNA of the CDR3: TGTGCCAGTATTCTTTCGGCAGGGGCGGACTATGGCTACACCTTC. As protein: CASILSAGADYGYTF.

The rearrangement joins TRBV10-1 to TRBJ1-1, with D hard to call. The CDR3 has 13 amino acids. With 3 bases removed from V and 4 bases from J, the gap between germline ends came to 9 bases. Germline V gene data show CDR1 as WNHNN and CDR2 as SYGVQD (reference sequence). CDR3 in DNA: TGCGCCAGCAGTGATAGCGCTATCACTGAAGCTTTCTTT. This sequence encodes CASSDSAITEAFF.

V is TRBV7-2 and J is TRBJ2-3; TRBD2 is a possible D gene (5 bases). The germline V and J ends were trimmed by 0 bases and 2 bases, with 12 bases remaining between them. The CDR3 has 16 amino acids. CDR1 SGHTA and CDR2 FQGNSA come from the germline V gene. The CDR3 bases are TGTGCCAGCAGCTTAGCGGGGTCGGGGTACACAGATACGCAGTATTTT. This codes for CASSLAGSGYTDTQYF.

The chain uses TRBV5-1 and TRBJ2-7; D is ambiguous. Trimming cost V 5 bases and J 1 base, with 19 bases left between them. Germline V gene sequence: CDR1 SGHRS, CDR2 YFSETQ. This CDR3 comprises 16 residues. As DNA, the CDR3 is TGCGCCAGCAGTTACGACTTCGCGCAGCGATCCTACGAGCAGTACTTC. Residues: CASSYDFAQRSYEQYF.

The chain recombines TRBV19 with TRBJ1-4; D might be TRBD1 (5 bases). The germline V gene has CDR1 LNHDA and CDR2 SQIVND (reference sequence). There are 16 residues in the CDR3. V was trimmed by 5 bases and J by 7 bases, leaving 20 bases between them. Here the CDR3 DNA reads TGTGCCAGTAGTCCGACGGGGGTGGGGTCGGGTGAAAAACTGTTTTTT. Its protein product is CASSPTGVGSGEKLFF.

The CDR3 sequence: CASSPRTGSNSPLHF. The CDR3 nucleotides read TGTGCCAGCAGCCCTAGGACAGGGAGTAATTCACCCCTCCACTTT. The chain couples TRBV2 to TRBJ1-6, with TRBD1 matching over 8 bases. The CDR3 is 15 amino acids. Germline V gene sequence: CDR1 SNHLY, CDR2 FYNNEI. The ends lost 6 bases at V and 6 bases at J; junction bases unmatched: 7.

This clone was seen only a few times. The gene calls are TRBV11-2 and TRBJ1-1; no clear D gene. Trimming cost V 1 base and J 3 bases, with 6 bases left between them. The CDR3 is made up of 13 amino acids. The V gene's germline CDR1 is SGHAT and CDR2 FQNNGV. The CDR3 here is CASSLVQDTEAFF. The CDR3 coding sequence is TGTGCCAGCAGCTTAGTCCAGGACACTGAAGCTTTCTTT.

This clone was recorded a few times. V usage is TRBV6-6 and J usage is TRBJ1-1; unclear D gene. V shed 2 bases and J shed 3 bases, with 4 bases lying between them. This CDR3 contains 12 residues. Germline V CDR1 and CDR2: MNHNY, SVGAGI (reference sequence). CDR3 DNA sequence: TGTGCCAGCAGTTACCAGTACACTGAAGCTTTCTTT. Its protein is CASSYQYTEAFF.

Written as DNA, the CDR3 is TGTGCCAGCAGCTCCTTACAGGGGGAGTTTTCACCCCTCCACTTT. Amino acid sequence: CASSSLQGEFSPLHF. The chain carries TRBV11-2 and TRBJ1-6, with 8 nucleotides matching TRBD1. Germline loops: CDR1 SGHAT, CDR2 FQNNGV. CDR3 length: 15 residues. V lost 4 bases to trimming and J lost 9 bases; unmatched junction nucleotides: 8.

V gene TRBV6-5 combines with J gene TRBJ2-4, with a possible D match to TRBD2 (6 bases). The length of the CDR3 is 13 residues. Trimming stripped 5 bases from V and 8 bases from J, with 13 bases between. CDR1 is MNHEY and CDR2 is SVGAGI in the germline V gene. DNA for the CDR3: TGTGCCAGCAGTGAAGTGGAGGGACACATTCAGTACTTC. Amino acids: CASSEVEGHIQYF.

V usage is TRBV18 and J usage is TRBJ1-1; perhaps TRBD1 as D (5 bases). V lost 6 bases and J lost 4, with 12 bases in between. CDR1 and CDR2 (germline): KGHSH, LQKENI. The CDR3 totals 13 residues. The CDR3 here is CASSRQWGTEAFF. As DNA, the CDR3 is TGTGCCAGCTCCCGACAGTGGGGCACTGAAGCTTTCTTT.

This chain uses TRBV25-1 with TRBJ2-5; 11 nucleotides agree with TRBD1. The CDR3 consists of 15 residues. V dropped 3 bases and J dropped 4; count of bases not matched to a gene: 4. Per the germline V gene, CDR1 is MGHDK and CDR2 is SYGVNS. The CDR3 sequence is CASSEDRGRGETQYF. Written as DNA, the CDR3 is TGTGCCAGCAGTGAGGACAGGGGGCGAGGAGAGACCCAGTACTTC.

V usage is TRBV5-1 and J usage is TRBJ1-1, with 9 nucleotides matching TRBD1. With V trimmed by 2 bases and J by 10 bases, 12 bases remained unmatched. Germline V CDR1 and CDR2: SGHRS, YFSETQ. The CDR3 consists of 15 residues. The chain's CDR3 is CASSFGDRAVFAAFF. CDR3 coding DNA: TGCGCCAGCAGCTTTGGGGACAGGGCTGTTTTTGCAGCTTTCTTT.

Only a few counts were recorded for this clone. The rearrangement links TRBV2 to TRBJ2-2; D is ambiguous. The V gene lost 1 base and the J gene lost 1 base, with 7 bases spanning the gap. The CDR3 length is 15 residues. CDR1 and CDR2 (germline): SNHLY, FYNNEI. The CDR3 coding sequence is TGTGCCAGCAGTGAAGTCAGAGGGAACACCGGGGAGCTGTTTTTT. Protein sequence: CASSEVRGNTGELFF.

V gene TRBV19 combines with J gene TRBJ2-4; D possibly corresponds to TRBD2 (5 bases). The length of the CDR3 is 17 residues. CDR1 is LNHDA and CDR2 is SQIVND in the germline V gene (reference sequence). The germline V and J ends were trimmed by 7 bases and 0 bases, with 19 bases remaining between them. CDR3 sequence (DNA): TGTGCCAGTAAAGCGAGGGCCAGCCCGTTAGCCAAAAACATTCAGTACTTC. Encoded protein: CASKARASPLAKNIQYF.

This clone was seen once. At one of its ends the junction is not consistent with the germline gene, which may arise from a read error. This sequence joins TRBV7-2 and TRBJ1-1; no clear D gene. The CDR3 has 15 amino acids. CDR1 and CDR2 from the germline V gene are SGHTA and FQGNSA. The CDR3 is CASSLAGVGNIEAFF. DNA for the CDR3: TGTGCCAGCAGCTTAGCCGGTGTCGGGAACATTGAAGCTTTCTTT.